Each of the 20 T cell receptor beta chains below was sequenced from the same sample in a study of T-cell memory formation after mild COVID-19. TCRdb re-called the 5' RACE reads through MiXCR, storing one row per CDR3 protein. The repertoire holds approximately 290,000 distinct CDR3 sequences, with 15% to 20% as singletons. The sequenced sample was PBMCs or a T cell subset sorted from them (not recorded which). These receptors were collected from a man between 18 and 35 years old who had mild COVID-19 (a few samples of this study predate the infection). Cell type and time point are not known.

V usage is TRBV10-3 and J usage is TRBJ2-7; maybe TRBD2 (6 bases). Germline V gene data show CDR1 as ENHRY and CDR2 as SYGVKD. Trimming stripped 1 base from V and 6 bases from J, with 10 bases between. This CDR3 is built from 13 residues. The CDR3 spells CAISELPGGEQYV. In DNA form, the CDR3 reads TGTGCCATCAGTGAGTTACCCGGGGGCGAGCAGTACGTC.

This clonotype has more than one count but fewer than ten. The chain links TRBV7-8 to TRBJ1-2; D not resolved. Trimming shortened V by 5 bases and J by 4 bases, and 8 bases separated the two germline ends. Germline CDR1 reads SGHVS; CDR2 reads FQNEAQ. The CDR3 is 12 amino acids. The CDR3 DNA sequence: TGTGCCAGCAGCCCCGGGCTCTATGGCTACACCTTC. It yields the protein CASSPGLYGYTF.

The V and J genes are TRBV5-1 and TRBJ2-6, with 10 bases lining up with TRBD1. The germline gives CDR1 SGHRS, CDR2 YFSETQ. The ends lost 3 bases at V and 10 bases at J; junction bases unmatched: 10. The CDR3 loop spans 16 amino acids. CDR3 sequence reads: CASSSSGTGVKNVLTF. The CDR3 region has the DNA TGCGCCAGCAGCTCGTCCGGGACAGGGGTGAAAAACGTCCTGACTTTC.

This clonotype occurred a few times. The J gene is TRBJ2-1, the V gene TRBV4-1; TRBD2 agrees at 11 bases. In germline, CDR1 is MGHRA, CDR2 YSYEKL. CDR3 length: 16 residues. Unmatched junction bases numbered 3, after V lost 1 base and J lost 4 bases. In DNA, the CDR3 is TGCGCCAGCAGCCAAGTGCCTAGCGGGGGGTACAATGAGCAGTTCTTC. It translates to CASSQVPSGGYNEQFF.

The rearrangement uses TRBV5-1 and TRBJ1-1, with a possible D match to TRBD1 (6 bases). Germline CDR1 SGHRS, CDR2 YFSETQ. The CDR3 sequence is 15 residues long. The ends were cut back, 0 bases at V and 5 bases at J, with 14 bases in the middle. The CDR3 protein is CASSLDPGARTEAFF. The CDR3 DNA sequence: TGCGCCAGCAGCTTGGATCCGGGGGCGCGAACTGAAGCTTTCTTT.

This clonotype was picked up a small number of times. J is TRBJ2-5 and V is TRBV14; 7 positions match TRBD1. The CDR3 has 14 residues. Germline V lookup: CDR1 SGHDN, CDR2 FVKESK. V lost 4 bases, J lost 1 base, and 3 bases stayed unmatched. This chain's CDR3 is CASSPWDSQETQYF. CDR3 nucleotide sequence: TGTGCCAGCAGCCCCTGGGACAGCCAAGAGACCCAGTACTTC.

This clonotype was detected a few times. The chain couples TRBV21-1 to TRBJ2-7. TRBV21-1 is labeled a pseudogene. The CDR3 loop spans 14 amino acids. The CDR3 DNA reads TGTGCCAGCAGCACAGCGGACTCGTCCTACGAGCAGTACGTC. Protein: CASSTADSSYEQYV.

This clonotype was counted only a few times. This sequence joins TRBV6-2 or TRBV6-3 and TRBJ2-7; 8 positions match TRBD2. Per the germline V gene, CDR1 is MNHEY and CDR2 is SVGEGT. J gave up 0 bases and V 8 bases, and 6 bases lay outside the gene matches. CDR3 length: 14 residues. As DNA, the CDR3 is TGTGCCAGCGGACAAGCGGGGGACTCCTACGAGCAGTACGTC. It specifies CASGQAGDSYEQYV.

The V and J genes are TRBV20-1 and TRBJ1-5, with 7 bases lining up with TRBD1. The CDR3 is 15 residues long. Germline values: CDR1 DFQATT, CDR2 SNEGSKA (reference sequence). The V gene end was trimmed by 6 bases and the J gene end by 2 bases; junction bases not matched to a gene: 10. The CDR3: CSARRQGVGNQPQHF. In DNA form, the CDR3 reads TGCAGTGCGAGAAGACAGGGTGTGGGCAATCAGCCCCAGCATTTT.

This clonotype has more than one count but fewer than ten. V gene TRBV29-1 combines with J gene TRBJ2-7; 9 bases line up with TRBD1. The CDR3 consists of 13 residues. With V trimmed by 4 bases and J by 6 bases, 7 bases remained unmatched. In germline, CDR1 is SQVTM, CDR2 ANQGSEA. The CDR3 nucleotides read TGCAGCGTTGTATGGGGACAGGGTGGCGAGCAGTACTTC. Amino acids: CSVVWGQGGEQYF.

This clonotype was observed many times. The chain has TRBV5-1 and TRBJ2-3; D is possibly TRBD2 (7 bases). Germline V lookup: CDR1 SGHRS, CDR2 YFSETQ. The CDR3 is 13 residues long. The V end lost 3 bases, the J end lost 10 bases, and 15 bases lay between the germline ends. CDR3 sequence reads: CASSSPGGGPQYF. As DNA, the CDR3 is TGCGCCAGCAGCTCCCCGGGCGGGGGCCCGCAGTATTTT. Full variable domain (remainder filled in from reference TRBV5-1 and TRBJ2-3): KAGVTQTPRYLIKTRGQQVTLSCSPISGHRSVSWYQQTPGQGLQFLFEYFSETQRNKGNFPGRFSGRQFSNSRSEMNVSTLELGDSALYLCASSSPGGGPQYFGPGTRLTVL.

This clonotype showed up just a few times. CDR3: CASSLTQGTKTQYF. CDR3 nucleotides: TGTGCCAGCAGCTTAACGCAGGGGACCAAGACCCAGTACTTC. The J gene is TRBJ2-5, the V gene TRBV7-2, with a possible D match to TRBD1 (6 bases). V was pared by 2 bases and J by 6 bases, with 13 bases between. CDR1 SGHTA and CDR2 FQGNSA come from the germline V gene. The length of the CDR3 is 14 residues.

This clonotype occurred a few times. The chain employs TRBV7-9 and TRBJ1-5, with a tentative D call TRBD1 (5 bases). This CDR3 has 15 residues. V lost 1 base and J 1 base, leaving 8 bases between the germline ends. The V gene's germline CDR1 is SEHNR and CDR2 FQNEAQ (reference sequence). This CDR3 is CASSLGPGSNQPQHF. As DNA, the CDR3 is TGTGCCAGCAGCTTAGGCCCAGGGAGCAATCAGCCCCAGCATTTT.

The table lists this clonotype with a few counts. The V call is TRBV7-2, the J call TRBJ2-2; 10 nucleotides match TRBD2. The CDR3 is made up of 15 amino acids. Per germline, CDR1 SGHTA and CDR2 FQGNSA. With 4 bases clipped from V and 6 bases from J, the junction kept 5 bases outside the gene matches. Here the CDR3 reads CASSSRTSGAGELFF. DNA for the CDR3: TGTGCCAGCAGCTCCAGGACTAGCGGAGCCGGGGAGCTGTTTTTT.

The CDR3 sequence is CASSLTRDQPQHF. CDR3 nucleotide sequence: TGTGCCAGCAGTTTAACCCGGGATCAGCCCCAGCATTTT. The chain employs TRBV12-3 or TRBV12-4 and TRBJ1-5; D uncertain. The CDR3 covers 13 residues. Trimming stripped 2 bases from V and 5 bases from J, with 7 bases between.

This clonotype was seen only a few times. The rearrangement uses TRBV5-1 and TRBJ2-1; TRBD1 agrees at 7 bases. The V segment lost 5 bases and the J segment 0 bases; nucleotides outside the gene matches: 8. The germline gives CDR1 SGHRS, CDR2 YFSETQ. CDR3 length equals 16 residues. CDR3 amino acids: CASSLIRDSSYNEQFF. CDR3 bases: TGCGCCAGCAGTTTAATCCGGGACAGCTCCTACAATGAGCAGTTCTTC. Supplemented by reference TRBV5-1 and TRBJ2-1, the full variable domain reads KAGVTQTPRYLIKTRGQQVTLSCSPISGHRSVSWYQQTPGQGLQFLFEYFSETQRNKGNFPGRFSGRQFSNSRSEMNVSTLELGDSALYLCASSLIRDSSYNEQFFGPGTRLTVL.

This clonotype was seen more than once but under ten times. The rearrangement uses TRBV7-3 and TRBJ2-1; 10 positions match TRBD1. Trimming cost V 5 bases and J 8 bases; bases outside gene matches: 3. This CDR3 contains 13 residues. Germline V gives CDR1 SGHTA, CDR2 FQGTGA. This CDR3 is CASSPGQGDEQFF. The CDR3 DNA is TGTGCCAGCAGCCCTGGACAGGGGGATGAGCAGTTCTTC.

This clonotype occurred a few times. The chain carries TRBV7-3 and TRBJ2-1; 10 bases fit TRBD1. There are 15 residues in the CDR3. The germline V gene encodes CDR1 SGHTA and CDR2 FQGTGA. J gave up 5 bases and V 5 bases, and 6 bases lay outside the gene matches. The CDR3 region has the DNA TGTGCCAGCAGCCCTCGGACAGGGGGGGACAATGAGCAGTTCTTC. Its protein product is CASSPRTGGDNEQFF. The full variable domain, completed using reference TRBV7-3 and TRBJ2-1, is GAGVSQTPSNKVTEKGKYVELRCDPISGHTALYWYRQSLGQGPEFLIYFQGTGAADDSGLPNDRFFAVRPEGSVSTLKIQRTERGDSAVYLCASSPRTGGDNEQFFGPGTRLTVL.

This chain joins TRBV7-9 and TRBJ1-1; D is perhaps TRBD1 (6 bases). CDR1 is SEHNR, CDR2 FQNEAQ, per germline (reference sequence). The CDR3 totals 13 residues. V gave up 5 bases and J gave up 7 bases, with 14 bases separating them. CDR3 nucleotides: TGTGCCAGCAGCCCCGGGACACCCGTTGAAGCTTTCTTT. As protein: CASSPGTPVEAFF.

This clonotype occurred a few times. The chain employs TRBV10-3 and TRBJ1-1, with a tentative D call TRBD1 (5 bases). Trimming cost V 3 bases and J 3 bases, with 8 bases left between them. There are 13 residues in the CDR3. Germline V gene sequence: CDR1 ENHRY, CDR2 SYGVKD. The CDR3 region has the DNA TGTGCCATCAGTGACTTGGGGGACACTGAAGCTTTCTTT. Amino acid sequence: CAISDLGDTEAFF.